The present entry profiles one TCR beta chain with its context. This sample is drawn from a study of T cell changes during pregnancy in multiple sclerosis. Clones were read by immunoSEQ multiplex PCR, and TCRdb kept only the in-frame ones, dropping some. The repertoire holds some 17,000 clones, with 84% as singletons. This CDR3 has 14 amino acids. Germline assignment: CDR1 MNHEY and CDR2 SMNVEV (reference sequence). Trimming shortened V by 8 bases and J by 4 bases, and 14 bases separated the two germline ends. Sequences were derived from CD8+ T cells from peripheral blood mononuclear cells, sampled in the third trimester of pregnancy. The source is a female donor in good health, enrolled as a control in a pregnancy study. The chain recombines TRBV27 with TRBJ1-4; perhaps TRBD1 as D (6 bases). The CDR3, as DNA: TGTGCCAGCGCTACAGGGTCTTATAATGAAAAACTGTTTTTT. Translating gives CASATGSYNEKLFF.